A single sample gave rise to the 29 T cell receptor beta chains below, sequenced in a study of shared T cell receptors in the human thymus. Produced via immunoSEQ multiplex PCR; TCRdb's table is partial and in-frame only. Of 600,000 or so clones listed, around 87% are singletons. These data also featured in a second study, about human thymus T cells.

Sequenced sample: thymocytes. These receptors were taken from a boy less than two years old with a congenital heart defect.

The rearrangement links TRBV6-5 to TRBJ2-2; D ambiguous. Per germline, CDR1 MNHEY and CDR2 SVGAGI. The V gene lost 2 bases and the J gene lost 6 bases, with 7 bases spanning the gap. This CDR3 contains 13 residues. As DNA, the CDR3 is TGTGCCAGCAGTTACCGGGTGGCCGGGGAGCTGTTTTTT. Translation: CASSYRVAGELFF.

This chain connects TRBV10-3 to TRBJ1-2, with TRBD1 as a possible D gene (6 bases). The CDR3 is 14 amino acids. Deletions cut 6 bases from V and 1 base from J, with 12 bases between. Germline V gives CDR1 ENHRY, CDR2 SYGVKD. This CDR3 reads CAIRSDRDNYGYTF. CDR3 bases: TGTGCCATCAGGTCGGACAGAGATAACTATGGCTACACCTTC.

The chain employs TRBV4-1 and TRBJ1-2; the D gene is possibly TRBD1 (6 bases). The CDR3 length is 15 residues. CDR1 is MGHRA, CDR2 YSYEKL, per germline. Between the trimmed V and J ends, which lost 5 bases and 7 bases, there was a span of 20 bases. The CDR3 coding sequence is TGCGCCAGCAGCGGCGGACCAAGGGGGATTGGTGGCTACACCTTC. It encodes CASSGGPRGIGGYTF.

V is TRBV19 and J is TRBJ1-5; D ambiguous. The CDR3 runs to 12 residues. The germline gives CDR1 LNHDA, CDR2 SQIVND (reference sequence). V was shortened by 5 bases and J by 9 bases, with 11 bases between the two germline ends. The CDR3 region has the DNA TGTGCCAGTAGTCGTTTACACCGGCCCCAGCATTTT. Translated: CASSRLHRPQHF. The full variable domain, completed using reference TRBV19 and TRBJ1-5, is DGGITQSPKYLFRKEGQNVTLSCEQNLNHDAMYWYRQDPGQGLRLIYYSQIVNDFQKGDIAEGYSVSREKKESFPLTVTSAQKNPTAFYLCASSRLHRPQHFGDGTRLSIL.

This chain uses TRBV14 with TRBJ2-2; 11 bases map to TRBD1. CDR1 and CDR2 from the germline V gene are SGHDN and FVKESK. V lost 4 bases, J lost 2 bases, and 9 bases stayed unmatched. CDR3 length equals 18 residues. DNA of the CDR3: TGTGCCAGCAGCCCGGGACAGGGGGACCCAACCAACACCGGGGAGCTGTTTTTT. Its protein product is CASSPGQGDPTNTGELFF.

This rearrangement joins TRBV15 to TRBJ2-1; the match to TRBD1 covers 9 bases. V lost 5 bases to trimming and J lost 4 bases; unmatched junction nucleotides: 6. The CDR3 extends over 15 amino acids. Germline assignment: CDR1 LNHNV and CDR2 YYDKDF (reference sequence). CDR3 sequence: CATSPRTGEYNEQFF. The CDR3 coding sequence is TGTGCCACCAGCCCACGGACAGGGGAATACAATGAGCAGTTCTTC.

This clone appeared a single time. The chain recombines TRBV28 with TRBJ1-4, with 9 bases that match TRBD1. Germline trimming cut 3 bases from V and 8 bases from J; bases unmatched to any gene: 13. There are 17 residues in the CDR3. CDR1 and CDR2 from the germline V gene are MDHEN and SYDVKM. CDR3 nucleotide sequence: TGTGCCAGCAGTTTTCCCAATACAGGGGGCATAAGAGAAAAACTGTTTTTT. Amino acids: CASSFPNTGGIREKLFF.

The chain carries TRBV19 and TRBJ2-7; TRBD2 might be the D (6 bases). The germline CDR1 and CDR2 sequences are LNHDA and SQIVND (reference sequence). This CDR3 is built from 14 residues. Trimming took 7 bases from V and 6 from J, leaving 19 bases between them. CDR3 region: CASKKGKDYFEQYF. As DNA, the CDR3 is TGTGCCAGTAAGAAAGGGAAGGACTATTTCGAGCAGTACTTC. Supplemented by reference TRBV19 and TRBJ2-7, the full variable domain reads DGGITQSPKYLFRKEGQNVTLSCEQNLNHDAMYWYRQDPGQGLRLIYYSQIVNDFQKGDIAEGYSVSREKKESFPLTVTSAQKNPTAFYLCASKKGKDYFEQYFGPGTRLTVT.

The V call is TRBV6-5, the J call TRBJ2-3; a weak D match, TRBD2 (6 bases). The CDR3 runs 15 residues. Germline CDR1 and CDR2: MNHEY and SVGAGI. With 7 bases removed from V and 1 base from J, the gap between germline ends came to 15 bases. CDR3 in amino acids: CASTRGRGCTDTQYF. The CDR3 bases are TGTGCCAGCACCCGAGGGCGGGGATGCACAGATACGCAGTATTTT.

This rearrangement joins TRBV4-3 to TRBJ2-3, with TRBD2 matching 8 bases. This CDR3 contains 16 residues. In germline, CDR1 is LGHNA, CDR2 YSLEER. Trimming took 0 bases from V and 6 from J; bases not matched to a gene: 8. DNA of the CDR3: TGCGCCAGCAGCCAAGATACCCCGACTAGCGAGGATACGCAGTATTTT. Translating it yields CASSQDTPTSEDTQYF.

The V gene is TRBV10-3, the J gene TRBJ2-7; TRBD2 might be the D (6 bases). CDR1 is ENHRY and CDR2 is SYGVKD in the germline V gene. Trimming removed 3 bases at V and 4 bases at J, with 19 bases between. CDR3 length: 16 residues. The CDR3 spells CAISDSGLLSYYEQYF. CDR3 DNA sequence: TGTGCCATCAGTGATTCGGGACTCCTCTCCTATTACGAGCAGTACTTC.

With regard to this clone: In the same sample, other DNA sequences code for this CDR3. The chain uses TRBV19 and TRBJ1-1; 8 bases are shared with TRBD1. Germline assignment: CDR1 LNHDA and CDR2 SQIVND (reference sequence). The CDR3 has 15 residues. The V gene end was trimmed by 3 bases and the J gene end by 0 bases; junction bases not matched to a gene: 3. CDR3 coding DNA: TGTGCCAGTAGTATTCCGACAGGGGTGAACACTGAAGCTTTCTTT. It yields the protein CASSIPTGVNTEAFF.

The rearrangement links TRBV7-2 to TRBJ2-3, with no clear D. This CDR3 is built from 13 residues. Germline lookup yields CDR1 SGHTA and CDR2 FQGNSA. The V gene lost 3 bases and the J gene lost 1 base, with 5 bases spanning the gap. The CDR3 here is CASSLSGTDTQYF. The CDR3 DNA follows: TGTGCCAGCAGCTTGAGCGGCACAGATACGCAGTATTTT. The full variable domain, its missing parts supplied by reference TRBV7-2 and TRBJ2-3, is GAGVSQSPSNKVTEKGKDVELRCDPISGHTALYWYRQSLGQGLEFLIYFQGNSAPDKSGLPSDRFSAERTGGSVSTLTIQRTQQEDSAVYLCASSLSGTDTQYFGPGTRLTVL.

The chain uses TRBV6-5 and TRBJ1-1; D perhaps matches TRBD1 (6 bases). The CDR3 is 13 residues long. Per germline, CDR1 MNHEY and CDR2 SVGAGI. Between the trimmed V and J ends, which lost 6 bases and 5 bases, there was a span of 13 bases. Here the CDR3 reads CASSPRTETEAFF. The CDR3 nucleotides are TGTGCCAGCAGCCCCCGGACAGAGACTGAAGCTTTCTTT.

In its sample, this clone was seen a few times. V usage is TRBV19 and J usage is TRBJ2-7; no firm D call. CDR1 and CDR2 from the germline V gene are LNHDA and SQIVND (reference sequence). The CDR3 is 14 residues long. Trimming took off 8 bases at V and 5 bases at J, with 19 bases between the two ends. The CDR3 bases are TGTGCCAGTCGTCGGGTACCAATCCGTGACGAGCAGTACTTC. It encodes CASRRVPIRDEQYF. The full variable domain, rest sourced from reference TRBV19 and TRBJ2-7, is DGGITQSPKYLFRKEGQNVTLSCEQNLNHDAMYWYRQDPGQGLRLIYYSQIVNDFQKGDIAEGYSVSREKKESFPLTVTSAQKNPTAFYLCASRRVPIRDEQYFGPGTRLTVT.

This CDR3 is CASSLGRDREGYEQYF. In DNA form, the CDR3 reads TGCGCCAGCAGCTTGGGGAGAGACAGGGAAGGCTACGAGCAGTACTTC. The chain uses TRBV5-1 and TRBJ2-7; TRBD1 agrees at 7 bases. J was trimmed by 3 bases and V by 0 bases; bases with no gene match: 9. The CDR3 totals 16 residues. Germline lookup yields CDR1 SGHRS and CDR2 YFSETQ.

This chain connects TRBV30 to TRBJ2-7; the D gene is possibly TRBD2 (6 bases). CDR3 length equals 16 residues. The germline gives CDR1 GTSNPN, CDR2 SVGIG (reference sequence). Trimming pared 0 bases from V and 5 bases from J, leaving 20 bases between. The CDR3 loop is CAWSVKIQGGVNEQYF. CDR3 DNA sequence: TGTGCCTGGAGTGTAAAGATCCAGGGCGGGGTTAACGAGCAGTACTTC.

The CDR3 region has the DNA TGTGCCAGCAGCAGCGCACAGGGTGCCCCGACTAGCGGGAGGACAGATGAGCAGTTCTTC. Protein: CASSSAQGAPTSGRTDEQFF. This sequence joins TRBV5-4 and TRBJ2-1; the match to TRBD2 covers 13 bases. The ends lost 4 bases at V and 8 bases at J; junction bases unmatched: 21. This CDR3 region has 20 residues. CDR1 and CDR2 from the germline V gene are SGHNT and YYREEE (reference sequence).

V gene TRBV5-1 combines with J gene TRBJ1-2, with 7 bases identical to TRBD1. J gave up 4 bases and V 4 bases, and 4 bases lay outside the gene matches. Germline V gene data show CDR1 as SGHRS and CDR2 as YFSETQ. There are 13 residues in the CDR3. CDR3 nucleotides: TGCGCCAGCAGCCACCGGGACAGCTATGGCTACACCTTC. This sequence encodes CASSHRDSYGYTF.

The chain uses TRBV13 and TRBJ2-1; no firm D call. The germline V and J ends were trimmed by 2 bases and 7 bases, with 9 bases remaining between them. This CDR3 is built from 13 residues. The germline V gene has CDR1 PRHDT and CDR2 FYEKMQ (reference sequence). The CDR3 coding sequence is TGTGCCAGCAGCTTATTAGCCCCGAATGAGCAGTTCTTC. Translating it yields CASSLLAPNEQFF.

The chain carries TRBV15 and TRBJ1-5; D is uncertain. Germline V CDR1 and CDR2: LNHNV, YYDKDF (reference sequence). Between the trimmed V and J ends, which lost 1 base and 0 bases, there was a span of 10 bases. This CDR3 region has 16 residues. CDR3 amino acids: CATSRGGGDSNQPQHF. The CDR3 DNA sequence: TGTGCCACCAGCAGAGGAGGTGGTGATAGCAATCAGCCCCAGCATTTT.

The rearrangement joins TRBV6-6 to TRBJ1-2, with D unresolved. CDR3 length: 14 amino acids. CDR1 and CDR2 (germline): MNHNY, SVGAGI (reference sequence). V was shortened by 4 bases and J by 4 bases, with 13 bases between the two germline ends. CDR3 nucleotides: TGTGCCAGCAGTTCCACCGTCGGGGTCTATGGCTACACCTTC. This codes for CASSSTVGVYGYTF.

V gene TRBV25-1 combines with J gene TRBJ2-7; TRBD1 matches at 8 bases. Trimming removed 7 bases from V and 7 bases from J; junction bases left unmatched: 12. Germline assignment: CDR1 MGHDK and CDR2 SYGVNS. This CDR3 is 14 amino acids long. DNA of the CDR3: TGTGCCAGCACTAACAACGGACAGGGTGGGGAGCAGTACTTC. Encoded protein: CASTNNGQGGEQYF.

J is TRBJ2-4 and V is TRBV5-6, with D perhaps matching TRBD1 (6 bases). CDR1 is SGHDT and CDR2 is YYEEEE in the germline V gene. Trimming took 4 bases from V and 3 from J, leaving 17 bases between them. This CDR3 is built from 16 residues. The CDR3 region has the DNA TGTGCCAGCAGCCTCCTGGGCCAACAGGGCAAAAACATTCAGTACTTC. Translated, it gives CASSLLGQQGKNIQYF.

The rearrangement joins TRBV27 to TRBJ2-5; weak D call: TRBD1 (5 bases). Germline CDR1 reads MNHEY; CDR2 reads SMNVEV (reference sequence). The CDR3 loop spans 13 amino acids. Trimming took off 9 bases at V and 3 bases at J, with 14 bases between the two ends. Here the CDR3 reads CARKTDREETQYF. The CDR3 region has the DNA TGTGCCAGAAAGACCGACAGAGAAGAGACCCAGTACTTC.

The chain uses TRBV25-1 and TRBJ2-1, with 11 nucleotides matching TRBD2. The CDR3 length is 15 residues. V shed 3 bases, J shed 5 bases, and the junction held 3 bases outside the gene matches. Germline CDR1 and CDR2: MGHDK and SYGVNS. The CDR3 here is CASSDGTSGNNEQFF. As DNA, the CDR3 is TGTGCCAGCAGTGACGGGACTAGCGGAAACAATGAGCAGTTCTTC.

The J gene is TRBJ2-7, the V gene TRBV5-1; D possibly corresponds to TRBD2 (5 bases). The germline V and J ends were trimmed by 4 bases and 2 bases, with 13 bases remaining between them. CDR1 is SGHRS and CDR2 is YFSETQ in the germline V gene. The length of the CDR3 is 14 residues. This CDR3 reads CASSQADGTYEQYF. The DNA of the CDR3 is TGCGCCAGCAGCCAAGCGGACGGGACCTACGAGCAGTACTTC.

V gene TRBV28 combines with J gene TRBJ1-2; D possibly corresponds to TRBD1 (6 bases). The germline V and J ends were trimmed by 6 bases and 8 bases, with 25 bases remaining between them. CDR1 is MDHEN and CDR2 is SYDVKM in the germline V gene. The CDR3 spans 16 residues. The CDR3 region is CASRTKPPYRAEGYTF. The CDR3 DNA reads as TGTGCCAGCAGAACTAAGCCACCCTACAGGGCCGAGGGCTACACCTTC.

The V gene is TRBV27, the J gene TRBJ2-7, with 9 bases that match TRBD1. The V and J ends lost 6 bases and 3 bases, in that order; junction bases with no gene match: 6. This CDR3 is built from 14 residues. Germline CDR1 reads MNHEY; CDR2 reads SMNVEV (reference sequence). The CDR3 DNA is TGTGCCAGCAGCCAAGGGACAGGGTACTACGAGCAGTACTTC. Translating it yields CASSQGTGYYEQYF.